Many counts were recorded for the clone carrying this T cell receptor beta chain. Its target is not known. The data were taken from a study of metastatic and nonmetastatic thyroid tumors. Study context: It was across blood and tumor or nodule tissue from malignant and benign thyroid patients that repertoires were compared. Findings of the study overall: Relative to benign nodules, malignant thyroid tumors were reportedly characterized by significantly elevated TCR beta diversity in blood and tumor.

No patient received treatment before thyroid surgery. The germline V gene encodes CDR1 SGHVS and CDR2 FQNEAQ. J was trimmed by 4 bases and V by 5 bases; bases with no gene match: 15. The CDR3 contains 17 residues. Authors' data handling: The study built a papillary thyroid cancer distant-metastasis classifier from CDR3 differences across clinicopathological groups. TCRdb reassembled clones from the PCR reads with MiXCR. For this entry, the V and J calls and clone size follow TCRdb and not the study's own pipeline. The sample lists roughly 40,000 clones, over 10% occurring once. The TCR comes from a male donor with papillary thyroid cancer or a benign thyroid nodule (not recorded which). Some clones in this sample may be carry-over from other donors' samples. The V call is TRBV7-8, the J call TRBJ2-7; 9 positions match TRBD1. The sample taken for sequencing was blood. The CDR3 protein is CASSIAAGAGQGYEQYF. The CDR3 DNA is TGTGCCAGCAGCATCGCCGCCGGAGCGGGACAGGGTTACGAGCAGTACTTC.